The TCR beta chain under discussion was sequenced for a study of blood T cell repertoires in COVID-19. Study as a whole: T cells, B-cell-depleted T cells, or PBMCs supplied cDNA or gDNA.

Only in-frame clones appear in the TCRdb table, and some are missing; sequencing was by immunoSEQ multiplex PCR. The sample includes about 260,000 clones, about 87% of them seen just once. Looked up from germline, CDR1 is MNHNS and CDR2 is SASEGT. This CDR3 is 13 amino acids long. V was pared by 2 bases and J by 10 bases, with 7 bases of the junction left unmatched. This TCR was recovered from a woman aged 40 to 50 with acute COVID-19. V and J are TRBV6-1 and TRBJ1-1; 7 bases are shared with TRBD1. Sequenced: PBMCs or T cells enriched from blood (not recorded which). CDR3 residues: CASSESQGVGAFF. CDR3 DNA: TGTGCCAGCAGTGAAAGCCAGGGGGTCGGAGCTTTCTTT.